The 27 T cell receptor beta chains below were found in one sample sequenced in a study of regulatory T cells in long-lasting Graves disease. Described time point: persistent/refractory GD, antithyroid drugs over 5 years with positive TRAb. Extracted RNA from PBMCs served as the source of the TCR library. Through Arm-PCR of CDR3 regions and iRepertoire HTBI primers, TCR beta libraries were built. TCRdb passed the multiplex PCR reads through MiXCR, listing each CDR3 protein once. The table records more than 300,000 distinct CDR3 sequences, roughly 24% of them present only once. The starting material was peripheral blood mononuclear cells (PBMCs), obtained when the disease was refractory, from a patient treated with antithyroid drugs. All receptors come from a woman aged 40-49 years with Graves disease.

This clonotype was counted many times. This CDR3 reads CSAKGLAGVHSYEQYF. CDR3 coding DNA: TGCAGTGCAAAGGGACTAGCGGGAGTTCACTCCTACGAGCAGTACTTC. The chain joins TRBV20-1 to TRBJ2-7, with 14 bases fitting TRBD2. The V gene end was trimmed by 6 bases and the J gene end by 0 bases; junction bases not matched to a gene: 7. Germline CDR1 DFQATT, CDR2 SNEGSKA (reference sequence). The CDR3 loop spans 16 amino acids.

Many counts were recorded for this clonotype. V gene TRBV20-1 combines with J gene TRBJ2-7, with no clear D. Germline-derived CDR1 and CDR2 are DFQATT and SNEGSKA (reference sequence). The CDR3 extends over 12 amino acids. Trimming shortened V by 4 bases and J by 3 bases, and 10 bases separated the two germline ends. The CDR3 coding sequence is TGCAGTGCTACGGTAGGCGGCTACGAGCAGTACTTC. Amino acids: CSATVGGYEQYF.

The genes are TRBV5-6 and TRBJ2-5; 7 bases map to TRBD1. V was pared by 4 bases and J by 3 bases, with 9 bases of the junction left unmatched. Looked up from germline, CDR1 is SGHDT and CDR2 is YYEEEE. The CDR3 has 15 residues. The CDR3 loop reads CASSIQGHLKETQYF. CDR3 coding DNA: TGTGCCAGCAGCATACAGGGGCATCTTAAAGAGACCCAGTACTTC.

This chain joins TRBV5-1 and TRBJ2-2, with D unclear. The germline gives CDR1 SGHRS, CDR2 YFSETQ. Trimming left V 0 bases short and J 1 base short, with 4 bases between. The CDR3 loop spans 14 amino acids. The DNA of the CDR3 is TGCGCCAGCAGCTTGGAAGAGAACACCGGGGAGCTGTTTTTT. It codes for CASSLEENTGELFF.

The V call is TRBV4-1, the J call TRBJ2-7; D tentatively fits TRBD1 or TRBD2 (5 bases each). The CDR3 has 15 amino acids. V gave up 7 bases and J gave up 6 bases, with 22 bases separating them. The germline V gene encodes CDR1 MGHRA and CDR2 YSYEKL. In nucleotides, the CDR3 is TGCGCCAGCACCGCCGGGGCCAGCGTCCAAGGCGAGCAGTACTTC. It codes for CASTAGASVQGEQYF.

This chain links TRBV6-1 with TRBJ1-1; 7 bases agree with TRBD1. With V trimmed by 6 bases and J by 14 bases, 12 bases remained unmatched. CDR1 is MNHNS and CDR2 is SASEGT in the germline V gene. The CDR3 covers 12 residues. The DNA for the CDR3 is TGTGCCAGCAGAACACAGGGGCCCAAGGCGTTCTTT. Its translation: CASRTQGPKAFF.

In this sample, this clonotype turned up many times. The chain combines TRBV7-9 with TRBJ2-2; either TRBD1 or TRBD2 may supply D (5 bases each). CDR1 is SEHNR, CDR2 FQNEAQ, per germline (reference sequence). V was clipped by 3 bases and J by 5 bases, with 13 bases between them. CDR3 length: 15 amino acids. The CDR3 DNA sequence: TGTGCCAGCAGCTTGGGGGATGTCGGGACCGGGGAGCTGTTTTTT. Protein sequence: CASSLGDVGTGELFF. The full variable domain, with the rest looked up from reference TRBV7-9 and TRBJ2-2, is DTGVSQNPRHKITKRGQNVTFRCDPISEHNRLYWYRQTLGQGPEFLTYFQNEAQLEKSRLLSDRFSAERPKGSFSTLEIQRTEQGDSAMYLCASSLGDVGTGELFFGEGSRLTVL.

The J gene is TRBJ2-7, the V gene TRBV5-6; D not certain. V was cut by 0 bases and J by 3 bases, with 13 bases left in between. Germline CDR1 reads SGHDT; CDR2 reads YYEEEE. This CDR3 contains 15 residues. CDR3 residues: CASSLEWGTDYEQYF. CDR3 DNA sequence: TGTGCCAGCAGCTTGGAATGGGGAACGGACTACGAGCAGTACTTC.

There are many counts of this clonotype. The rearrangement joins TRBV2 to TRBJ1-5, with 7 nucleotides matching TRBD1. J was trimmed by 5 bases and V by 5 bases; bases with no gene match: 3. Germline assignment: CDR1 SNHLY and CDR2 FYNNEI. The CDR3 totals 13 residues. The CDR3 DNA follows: TGTGCCAGCAGTCGGGACAGCGATCAGCCCCAGCATTTT. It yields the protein CASSRDSDQPQHF.

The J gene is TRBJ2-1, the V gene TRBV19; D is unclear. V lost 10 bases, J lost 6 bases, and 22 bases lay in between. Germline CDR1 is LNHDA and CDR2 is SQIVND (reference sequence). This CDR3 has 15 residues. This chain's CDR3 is CATTSVRSSGNEQFF. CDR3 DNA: TGTGCCACCACAAGCGTCCGGAGTTCGGGCAATGAGCAGTTCTTC.

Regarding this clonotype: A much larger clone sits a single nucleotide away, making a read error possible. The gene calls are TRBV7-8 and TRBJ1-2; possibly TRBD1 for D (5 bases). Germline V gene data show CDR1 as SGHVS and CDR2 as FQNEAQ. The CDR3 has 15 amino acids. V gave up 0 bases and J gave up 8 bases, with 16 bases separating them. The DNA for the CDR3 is TGTGCCAGCAGCTTAGCTCCCGGGGACGTACGAGGCTACACCTTC. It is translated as CASSLAPGDVRGYTF.

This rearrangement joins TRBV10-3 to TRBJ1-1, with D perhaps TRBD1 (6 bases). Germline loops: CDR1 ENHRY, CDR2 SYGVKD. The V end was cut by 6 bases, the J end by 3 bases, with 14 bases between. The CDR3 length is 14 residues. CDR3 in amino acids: CAIRGGGRDTEAFF. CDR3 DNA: TGTGCCATCAGGGGGGGCGGTCGGGACACTGAAGCTTTCTTT.

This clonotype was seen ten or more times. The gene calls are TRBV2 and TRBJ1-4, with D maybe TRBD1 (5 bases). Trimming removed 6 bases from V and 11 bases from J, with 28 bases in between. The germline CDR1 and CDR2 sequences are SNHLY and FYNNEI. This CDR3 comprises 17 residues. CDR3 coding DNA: TGTGCCAGCAGGGGACCCGCGCGGGGCCCGACGGCGTTCAAACTGTTTTTT. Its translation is CASRGPARGPTAFKLFF.

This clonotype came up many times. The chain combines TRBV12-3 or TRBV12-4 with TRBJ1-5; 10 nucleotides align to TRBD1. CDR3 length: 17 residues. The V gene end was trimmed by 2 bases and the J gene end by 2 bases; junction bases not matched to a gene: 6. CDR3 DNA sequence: TGTGCCAGCAGTTTATCGACAGGGGGCCGGGGCAATCAGCCCCAGCATTTT. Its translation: CASSLSTGGRGNQPQHF.

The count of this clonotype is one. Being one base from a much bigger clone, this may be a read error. This CDR3 is CASSVTASGNNEEFF. DNA of the CDR3: TGTGCCAGCAGCGTTACCGCTAGCGGGAACAATGAGGAGTTCTTC. The chain employs TRBV6-5 and TRBJ2-1; 9 nucleotides line up with TRBD2. Germline CDR1 is MNHEY and CDR2 is SVGAGI. This CDR3 region has 15 residues.

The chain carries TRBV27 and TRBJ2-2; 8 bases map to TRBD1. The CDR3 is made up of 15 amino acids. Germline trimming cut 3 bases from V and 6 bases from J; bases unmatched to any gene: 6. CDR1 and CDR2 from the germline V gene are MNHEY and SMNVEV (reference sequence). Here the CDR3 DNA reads TGTGCCAGCAGTTTCGACAGGGGTATTTCCGGGGAGCTGTTTTTT. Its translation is CASSFDRGISGELFF.

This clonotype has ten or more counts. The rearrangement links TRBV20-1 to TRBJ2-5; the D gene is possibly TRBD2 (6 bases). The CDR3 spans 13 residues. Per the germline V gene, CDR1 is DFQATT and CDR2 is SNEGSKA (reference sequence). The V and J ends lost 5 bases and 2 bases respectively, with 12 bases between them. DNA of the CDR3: TGCAGTGCTCTGGGACTCGAGCAAGAGACCCAGTACTTC. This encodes CSALGLEQETQYF.

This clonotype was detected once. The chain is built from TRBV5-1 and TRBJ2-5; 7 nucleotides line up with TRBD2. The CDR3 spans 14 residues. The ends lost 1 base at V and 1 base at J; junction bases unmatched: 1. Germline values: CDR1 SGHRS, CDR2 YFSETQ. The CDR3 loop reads CASSLWGGQETQYF. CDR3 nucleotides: TGCGCCAGCAGCTTGTGGGGGGGCCAAGAGACCCAGTACTTC.

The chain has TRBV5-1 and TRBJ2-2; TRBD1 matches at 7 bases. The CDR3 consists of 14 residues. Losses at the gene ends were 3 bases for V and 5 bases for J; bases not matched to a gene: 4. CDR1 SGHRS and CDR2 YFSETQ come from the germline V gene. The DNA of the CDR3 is TGCGCCAGCAGCTGGACAGGTGGGACCGGGGAGCTGTTTTTT. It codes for CASSWTGGTGELFF.

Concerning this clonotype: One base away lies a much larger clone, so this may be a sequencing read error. The DNA for the CDR3 is TGTGCCAGCAGTTCCCTTAGCGGGAGAGGGGACACCGGGGAGCTGTTTTTT. The encoded protein is CASSSLSGRGDTGELFF. The chain recombines TRBV28 with TRBJ2-2, with 9 bases that match TRBD2. Germline trimming cut 4 bases from V and 3 bases from J; bases unmatched to any gene: 9. Germline-derived CDR1 and CDR2 are MDHEN and SYDVKM. The CDR3 contains 17 residues.

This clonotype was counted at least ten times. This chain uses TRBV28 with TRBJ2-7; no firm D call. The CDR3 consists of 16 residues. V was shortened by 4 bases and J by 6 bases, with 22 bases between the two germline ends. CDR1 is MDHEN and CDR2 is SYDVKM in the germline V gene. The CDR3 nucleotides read TGTGCCAGCAGTTCGGCAGGAAAGGGAAAGCGAGGCGAGCAGTACTTC. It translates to CASSSAGKGKRGEQYF.

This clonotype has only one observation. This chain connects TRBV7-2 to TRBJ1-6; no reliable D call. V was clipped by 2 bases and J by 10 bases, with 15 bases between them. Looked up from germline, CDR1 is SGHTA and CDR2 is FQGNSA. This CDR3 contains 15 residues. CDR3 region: CASSLNAVDMSPLHF. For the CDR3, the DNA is TGTGCCAGCAGCTTAAATGCAGTTGATATGTCACCCCTCCACTTT.

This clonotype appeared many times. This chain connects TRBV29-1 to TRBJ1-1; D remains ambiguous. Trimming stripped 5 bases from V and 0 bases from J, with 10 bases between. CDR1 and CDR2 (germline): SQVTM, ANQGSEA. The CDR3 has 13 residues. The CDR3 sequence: CSVWAGLNTEAFF. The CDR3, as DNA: TGCAGCGTTTGGGCAGGACTGAACACTGAAGCTTTCTTT.

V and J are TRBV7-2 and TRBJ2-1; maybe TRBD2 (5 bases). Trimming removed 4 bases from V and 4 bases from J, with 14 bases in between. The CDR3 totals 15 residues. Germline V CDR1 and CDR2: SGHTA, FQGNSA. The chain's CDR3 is CASSYDVGIYNEQFF. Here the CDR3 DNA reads TGTGCCAGCAGCTATGACGTCGGGATATACAATGAGCAGTTCTTC.

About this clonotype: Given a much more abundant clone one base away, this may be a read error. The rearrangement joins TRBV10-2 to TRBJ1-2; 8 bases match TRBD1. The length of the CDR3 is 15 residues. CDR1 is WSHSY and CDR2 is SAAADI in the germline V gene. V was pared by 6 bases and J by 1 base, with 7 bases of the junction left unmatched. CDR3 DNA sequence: TGCGCCAGCAGCCCGGACAGGGAGTATAACTATGGCTACACCTTC. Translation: CASSPDREYNYGYTF.

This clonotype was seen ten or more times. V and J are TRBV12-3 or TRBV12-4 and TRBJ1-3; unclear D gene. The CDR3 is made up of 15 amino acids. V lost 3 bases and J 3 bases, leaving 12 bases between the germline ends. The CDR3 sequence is CASSFLSTVGNTIYF. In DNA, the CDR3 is TGTGCCAGCAGTTTCCTATCGACCGTTGGAAACACCATATATTTT.

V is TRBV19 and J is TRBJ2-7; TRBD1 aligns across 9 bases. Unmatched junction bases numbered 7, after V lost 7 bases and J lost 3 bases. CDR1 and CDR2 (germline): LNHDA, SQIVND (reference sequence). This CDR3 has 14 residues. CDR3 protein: CASNPGQGLYEQYF. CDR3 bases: TGTGCCAGTAATCCGGGACAGGGACTCTACGAGCAGTACTTC.